This TCR beta chain was sequenced in a study of cytomegalovirus exposure and HLA in healthy donors (TCRdb year 2017). Concerning the study at large: An earlier analysis of 587 of the donors reported approximately 270 Gb of sequence data and roughly 100 million unique TCR beta sequences from approximately 180 million T cells. An early release covering roughly 640 HLA-typed donors comprised approximately 290 gigabases of sequencing data and 85 million to 100 million unique TCR sequences. Among the 398 genotyped donors, about 83% belonged to the genetic ancestry cluster associated with self-reported Caucasian donors. The study was designed to test whether signatures of past pathogen exposure could be identified by cataloging public T cell receptors. The T cell repertoires of around 730 subjects were profiled by immunosequencing and related to cytomegalovirus serostatus. A separate validation cohort of roughly 130 different subjects was used in addition to the approximately 670-subject first cohort. To predict cytomegalovirus infection status, the study brought together high-throughput TCR immunosequencing, statistical association of individual TCRs with disease status, and machine learning. In a later analysis, previously published TCR beta repertoires from hundreds of donors were re-analyzed and high-resolution HLA genotyping was added so that TCR occurrence patterns could be studied. The later analysis used no new phenotypic data to find candidate immune exposures, relying instead on TCR beta sequences and their occurrence across donors. In an earlier analysis of 587 of the donors, high-throughput TCR beta sequencing was used to judge whether each TCR beta V gene segment behaved as functional or pseudogenic. Donor age, sex, ethnicity and CMV serostatus were compiled together with the repertoire data. In a later genetic analysis, genome-wide SNP genotypes for about 65% of the roughly 700 donors were used, and that subset was treated as a discovery cohort. All discovery cohort repertoires had been generated using a single sequencing platform. HLA typing included class I and class II loci at four-digit resolution. Typing coverage varied by locus: about 620-640 donors for A, B, C, DRB1 and DQB1; roughly 560 for DQA1; around 570 for DPA1; fewer than 480 for DPB1. Roughly five DR-DQ haplotypes were handled as single units for association and clustering, since linkage in the cohort was strong. Among 398 genotyped donors of the cohort, an average of around 250,000 unique TCR beta nucleotide sequences was sequenced per donor, of which 15% to 20% were non-productive. Broader findings and caveats from the paper: A later genetic analysis reported fewer N-insertions in productive TCRs among donors in an Asian-associated ancestry cluster than the roughly 700-donor mean. According to a later analysis, TCR association rates differed among HLA loci, with DRB1 alleles showing the most associated TCRs and HLA-C alleles showing the fewest. The study listed 150 to 200 TCR beta chains as associated with cytomegalovirus. Some 15 rarely observed V segments, including chromosome 9 orphons, were excluded from the earlier analysis of almost 600 of the donors because counts were too low. HLA typing was unavailable for some donors at each locus, so association tests used only the typed subset. Some IMGT-functional V segments, including TRBV6-2 and TRBV6-3, could not be told apart with the 87-base-pair reads, so those segments were excluded. Several of the top co-occurrence clusters appeared to be linked to parvovirus B19, influenza, CMV and Epstein-Barr virus, according to a later analysis. Most TCR sequences were observed very rarely across donors, whereas some public TCRs were present in many individuals. In a later analysis, HLA-associated TCR beta chains showed more clonal expansion and lower generation probabilities than non-associated chains that were equally common. In an earlier analysis of some 500 of the donors, most TCR beta V segments were observed in productive rearrangements about 87% or about 30% of the time, broadly matching IMGT annotations. CMV serostatus was the only immune exposure information available for the cohort. A further reported finding was that TCR beta sequences accurately predicted the HLA-A and HLA-B alleles for most subjects in the first cohort. It was suggested by the authors that the approach could potentially be generalized to other disease states and immunological phenotypes. The cohort was sequenced for TCR beta chains only, and without alpha or paired-chain data the features that could be detected were limited. Specific HLA alleles were associated with about 17,000 TCR beta sequences at a false discovery rate of 0.05 in a later analysis. When HLA alleles, especially DR and DQ, strongly co-occurred, TCR associations were difficult to assign to individual alleles. A group of highly shared sequence variants was considered likely to be a technical artifact of the sequencing pipeline. Linkage disequilibrium might explain the correlated functional status among segregating V segments, but an unknown experimental factor could not be ruled out. Most CMV-associated TCR beta chains appeared to be HLA-restricted in a later analysis, and the HLA associations seemed to be driven largely by CMV exposure. A later genetic analysis associated a missense DCLRE1C variant with V-gene and J-gene trimming of TCR beta chains, and an independent cohort replicated the association. Roughly uniform sequencing depth across donors was assumed in presence/absence analyses, although this assumption may not hold. The classifier was reported to diagnose cytomegalovirus status with high specificity and sensitivity in both the original and validation cohorts. Three of the identified cytomegalovirus-associated TCR beta chains were confirmed in vitro to be specific for cytomegalovirus antigens.

In total, approximately 610 healthy bone marrow donors made up the cohort. Cohort members were all nominally healthy when sampled, although unrecorded immune exposures were likely present. The donor was CMV seropositive and was included in the group of approximately 300 seropositive cohort members. A peripheral blood sample was provided by each donor, and peripheral blood mononuclear cells were used for TCR beta sequencing. The Qiagen DNeasy Blood Extraction Kit was used to extract genomic DNA from the blood cell samples. CDR1 and CDR2 are read off the germline V gene as SGHAT and FQNNGV. The CDR3, cysteine through phenylalanine, is 16 amino acids long. Here the CDR3 DNA is all that survives: 48 bases in frame from base 1. From V the trimming removes 0 bases and from J it removes 6 bases, while the gene matches leave 5 bases of the junction unaccounted for. The protocol used for the library was the immunoSEQ multiplex PCR assay. For the multiplex PCR, a mixture combining 60 forward primers for TCR Vbeta segments and 13 reverse primers for TCR Jbeta segments was used. Amplification of the CDR3 region of rearranged TCR beta genes was performed with a multiplex PCR assay on genomic DNA. The amplified TCR beta libraries were sequenced on the Illumina HiSeq System as 87-base-pair reads. Turning to the authors' computational methods: Across the 500 to 850 repertoires, a later analysis counted 75 million to 90 million unique TCR beta chains, some 11 million of which were shared by at least two donors. A nearest-neighbor algorithm error-corrected the raw reads and collapsed the reads into unique sequences, merging closely related sequences to remove PCR and sequencing errors. CDR3 sequences were aligned to IMGT reference sequences to assign V, D and J gene segments. Each retained sequence needed at least a six-nucleotide match to both a V gene segment and a J gene segment. Rearrangements were called productive when the CDR3 lacked stop codons and stayed in frame with V and J; all others were non-productive. Following IMGT convention, CDR3 was defined as the stretch from the second conserved V-encoded cysteine up to the conserved J-encoded phenylalanine. In an earlier analysis of around 540 of the donors, sequences lacking an unambiguous match to a single V gene segment were excluded. An earlier analysis of fewer than 650 of the donors classified V segments as functional when productive rearrangements were above 56.7% and as segregating when the standard deviation between donors was above 5%. A statistical classification framework was built for diagnosing cytomegalovirus status from the catalog of TCR beta chain sequences. In a later analysis, V and J genes were assigned by comparing TCR nucleotide sequences against IMGT/GENE-DB human TR gene sequences. A later analysis assigned CDR3 sequences and most-parsimonious VDJ recombination scenarios with the TCRdist pipeline. In a later analysis, each TCR beta chain was defined by its CDR3 amino acid sequence together with its V-gene family, and reads lacking a unique V-gene family were excluded. To address suspected cross-contamination and a sequencing artifact, a later analysis removed several hundred highly shared, low-generation-probability nucleotide sequences. In a later analysis, a clonal expansion index was calculated for each public chain from normalized within-repertoire ranks of inferred template counts. A later analysis computed generation probabilities with a VDJ recombination model fitted to out-of-frame rearrangements, and checked the results against IGoR. Hypergeometric tests were used in a later analysis to score TCR-TCR, TCR-HLA and TCR-CMV co-occurrence, with a repertoire-size bias correction applied to the TCR pairs. In a later analysis, false discovery rates were estimated by permuting HLA or CMV assignments 20 times. A later analysis grouped co-occurring TCRs with DBSCAN, adding TCRdist sequence similarity when clustering within HLA-allele-positive subsets. Co-occurrence clustering excluded repertoires with fewer than 30,000 or more than 120,000 public chains, plus five with anomalous nucleotide sharing. TCRdb obtained this table from immuneACCESS and retained in-frame rearrangements with V and J assigned. These tables miss some clones; where compared with another copy, unresolved V genes account for less than half of the shortfall, and the remainder is unexplained. V and J calls and clone size are as listed in that table; D and trimming were resolved from the DNA. Here the sample has tens of thousands of clones; 77% occur a single time. Of the sample, approximately 3.6% falls within the top ten clones.

Comment on this clone: Its antigen target is currently unknown. The input lacks base qualities; no much larger clone sits a single base away.

The sample taken for sequencing was PBMCs. The sequence joins TRBV11-2 to TRBJ2-2; TRBD1 agrees with 9 junctional bases. The receptor was derived from a middle-aged woman in good health and CMV-seropositive. The CDR3 region reads CASSLEDRGGAGELFF. The DNA sequence is given as TGTGCCAGCAGCTTAGAGGACAGGGGTGGAGCCGGGGAGCTGTTTTTT.